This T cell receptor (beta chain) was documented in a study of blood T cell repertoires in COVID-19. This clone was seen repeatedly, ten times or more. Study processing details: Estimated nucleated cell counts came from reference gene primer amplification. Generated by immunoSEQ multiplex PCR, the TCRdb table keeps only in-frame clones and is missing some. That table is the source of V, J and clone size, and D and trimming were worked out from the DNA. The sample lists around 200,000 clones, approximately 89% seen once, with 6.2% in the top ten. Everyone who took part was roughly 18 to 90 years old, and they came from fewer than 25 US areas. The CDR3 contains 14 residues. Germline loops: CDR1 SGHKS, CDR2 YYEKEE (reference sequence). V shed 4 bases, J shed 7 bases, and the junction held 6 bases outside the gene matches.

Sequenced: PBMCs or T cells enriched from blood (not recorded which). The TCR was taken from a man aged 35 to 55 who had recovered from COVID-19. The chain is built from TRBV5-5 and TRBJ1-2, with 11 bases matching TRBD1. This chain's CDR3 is CASSPGTGGFGYTF. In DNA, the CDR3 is TGTGCCAGCAGCCCCGGGACAGGGGGGTTTGGCTACACCTTC.